This TCR beta chain was identified during a study of T-cell memory formation after mild COVID-19. Study-level information: Clustering of TCRs was largely donor specific.

The V end was cut by 7 bases, the J end by 6 bases, with 13 bases between. The CDR3 contains 13 residues. The germline V gene has CDR1 SEHNR and CDR2 FQNEAQ (reference sequence). TCRdb reprocessed the 5' RACE reads with MiXCR, giving one entry per CDR3 protein. The sample gives 250,000 to 300,000 distinct CDR3 sequences, 15% to 20% of which show up once; around 23% is in the top ten. This clonotype has only a few counts. The TCR sequence derives from a man aged 18 to 35 who had mild COVID-19 (a few samples of this study predate the infection). Cell type and time point are not known. Sequencing used PBMCs or a T cell subset sorted from them (not recorded which). The rearrangement joins TRBV7-9 to TRBJ2-1; D unclear. CDR3: CASTPAGSNEQFF. DNA for the CDR3: TGTGCCAGCACCCCAGCAGGTTCCAATGAGCAGTTCTTC.